This T cell receptor beta chain was sequenced in a study of shared clonotypes between healthy human individuals. Whole-study findings and limits: Naive CD4 clonotypes overlapped across a handful of donors at 4.5% to 5.5%.

Assay used: immunoSEQ multiplex PCR; TCRdb lists only in-frame clones, some missing. The sample lists roughly 1,600,000 clones, approximately 98.5% occurring once. Of note for this clone: Antigen specificity is unknown.

The CDR3 length is 15 residues. Germline-derived CDR1 and CDR2 are SGHRS and YFSETQ. The ends lost 5 bases at V and 4 bases at J; junction bases unmatched: 6. Sequenced input: naive CD4+ T cells sorted from blood. Subset meaning: CD45RA+ positively selected. This TCR came from a man aged 25 to 40 in good health. This rearrangement joins TRBV5-1 to TRBJ2-2, with 9 bases that match TRBD1. The CDR3 DNA sequence: TGCGCCAGCAGATGGGGACAGGGTACCACCGGGGAGCTGTTTTTT. It yields the protein CASRWGQGTTGELFF. The entire variable domain, with the rest obtained from reference TRBV5-1 and TRBJ2-2, is as follows: KAGVTQTPRYLIKTRGQQVTLSCSPISGHRSVSWYQQTPGQGLQFLFEYFSETQRNKGNFPGRFSGRQFSNSRSEMNVSTLELGDSALYLCASRWGQGTTGELFFGEGSRLTVL.